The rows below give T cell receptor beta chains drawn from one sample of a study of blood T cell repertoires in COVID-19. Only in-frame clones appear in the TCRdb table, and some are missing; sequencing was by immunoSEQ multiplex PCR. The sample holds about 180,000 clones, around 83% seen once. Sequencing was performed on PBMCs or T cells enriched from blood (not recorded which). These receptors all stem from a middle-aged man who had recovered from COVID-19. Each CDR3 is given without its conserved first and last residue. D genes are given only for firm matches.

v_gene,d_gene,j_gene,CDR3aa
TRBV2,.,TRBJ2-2,ASSEGGRRELF
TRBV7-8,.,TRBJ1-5,ASSLRSGASNQPQH
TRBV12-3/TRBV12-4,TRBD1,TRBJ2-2,ATDRGNTGELF
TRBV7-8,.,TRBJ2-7,ASSSRDKSYEQY
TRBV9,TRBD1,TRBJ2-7,ASSGWDSPYEQY
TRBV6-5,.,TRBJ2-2,ASSYSAGNTGELF
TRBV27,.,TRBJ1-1,ASSSRVNPEAF
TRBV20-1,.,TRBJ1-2,SASLWADLNYGYT
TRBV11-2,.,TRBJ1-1,ASSWDVGLIGEAF
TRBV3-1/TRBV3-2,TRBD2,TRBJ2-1,ASSPGGGTYNEQF
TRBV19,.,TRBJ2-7,ASMGRDIYEQY
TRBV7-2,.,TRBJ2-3,ASSISRANTQY
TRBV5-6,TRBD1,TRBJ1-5,ASSQGRGWNQPQH
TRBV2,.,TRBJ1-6,ASSRDSPLH
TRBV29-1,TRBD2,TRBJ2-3,SVSLAGGTDTQY
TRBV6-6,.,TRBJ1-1,ASSFGHRNTEAF
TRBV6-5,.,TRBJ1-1,ASSYVPAGATEAF
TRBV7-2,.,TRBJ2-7,ASSLTGLERYEQY
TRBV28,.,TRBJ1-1,ASSLLLQGNTEAF
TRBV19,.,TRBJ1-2,ASSIPQVGYGYT
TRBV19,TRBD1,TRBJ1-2,ASSMARQGTYGYT
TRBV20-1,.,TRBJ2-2,SASGGLNTGELF
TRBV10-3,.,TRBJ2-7,AITTGSYEQY
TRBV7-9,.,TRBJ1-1,ASSFPELNTEAF
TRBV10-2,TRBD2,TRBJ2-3,ASDGLAGSTDTQY
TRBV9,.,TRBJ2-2,ASSGTSYTGELF
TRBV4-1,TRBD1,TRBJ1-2,ASSREIQGVNYGYT
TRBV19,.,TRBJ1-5,ASTAGGLNNQPQH
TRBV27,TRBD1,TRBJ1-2,ASTPGQGHYGYT
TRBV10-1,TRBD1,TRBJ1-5,ASSRGLNQPQH
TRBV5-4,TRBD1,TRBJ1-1,ASSFPPGQGKTEAF
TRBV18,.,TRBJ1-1,ASSPSDLQVGTEAF
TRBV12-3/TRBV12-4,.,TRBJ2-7,ASSLRQGGEQY
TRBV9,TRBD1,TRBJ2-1,ASSGDRGRESLRPILSYNEQF
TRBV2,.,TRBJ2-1,ASSEGPSQREF
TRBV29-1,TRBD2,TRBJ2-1,SVLTSDYNEQF
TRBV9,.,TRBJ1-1,ASSAFGGSRGTEAF
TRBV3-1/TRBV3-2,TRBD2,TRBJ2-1,ASSQDPASGYNEQF
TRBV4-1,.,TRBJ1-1,ASSQVGGRSRNTEAF
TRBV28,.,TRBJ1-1,ASSFLPQGLSRNTEAF
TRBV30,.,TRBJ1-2,AWEQGNYGYT
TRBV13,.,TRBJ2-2,ASSSGLTGELF
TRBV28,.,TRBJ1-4,ASSLGGAYEKLF
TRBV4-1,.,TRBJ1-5,ASSPRVAGHQPQH
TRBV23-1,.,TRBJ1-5,ASSQRPRVQPQH
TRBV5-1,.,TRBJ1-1,ASSFSTMNTEAF
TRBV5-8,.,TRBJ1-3,ASSHGGAGSGNTIY
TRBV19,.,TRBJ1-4,ASSHPDKGNEKLF
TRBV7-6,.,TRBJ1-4,ASSEGEKLF
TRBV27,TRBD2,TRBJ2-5,ASSFQGPVSGRARETQY
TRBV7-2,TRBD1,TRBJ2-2,ASSLRWDRVNTGELF
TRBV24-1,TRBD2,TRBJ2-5,ATSDKTSGGLETQY
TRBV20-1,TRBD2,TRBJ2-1,SASGGVSLNEQF
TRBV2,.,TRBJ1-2,ASSEARLSSGYT
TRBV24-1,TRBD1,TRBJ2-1,ATSDPPGQGLLNEQF
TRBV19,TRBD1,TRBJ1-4,ASSLQGKTNEKLF
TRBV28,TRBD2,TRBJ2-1,ASSGLAGGGIYNEQF
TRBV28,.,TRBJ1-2,ASSLDGGYGYT
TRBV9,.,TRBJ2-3,ASSPRGATDTQY